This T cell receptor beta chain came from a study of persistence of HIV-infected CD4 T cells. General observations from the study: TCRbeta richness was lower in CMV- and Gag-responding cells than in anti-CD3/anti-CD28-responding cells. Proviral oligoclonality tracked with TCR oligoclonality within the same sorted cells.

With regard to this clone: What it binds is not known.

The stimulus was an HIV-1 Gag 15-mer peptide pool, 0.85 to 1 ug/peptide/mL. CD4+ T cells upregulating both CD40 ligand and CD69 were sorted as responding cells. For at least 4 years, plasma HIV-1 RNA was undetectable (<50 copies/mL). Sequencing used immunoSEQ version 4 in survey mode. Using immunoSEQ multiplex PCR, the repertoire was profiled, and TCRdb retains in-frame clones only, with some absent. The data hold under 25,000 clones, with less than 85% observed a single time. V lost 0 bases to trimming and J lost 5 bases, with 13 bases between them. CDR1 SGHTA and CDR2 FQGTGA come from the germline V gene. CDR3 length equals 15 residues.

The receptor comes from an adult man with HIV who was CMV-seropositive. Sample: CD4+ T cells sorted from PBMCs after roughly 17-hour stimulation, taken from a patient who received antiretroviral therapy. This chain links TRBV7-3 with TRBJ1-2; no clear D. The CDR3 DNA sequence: TGTGCCAGCAGCTTAACCCCGGGTGTACAATATGGCTACACCTTC. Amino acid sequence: CASSLTPGVQYGYTF.